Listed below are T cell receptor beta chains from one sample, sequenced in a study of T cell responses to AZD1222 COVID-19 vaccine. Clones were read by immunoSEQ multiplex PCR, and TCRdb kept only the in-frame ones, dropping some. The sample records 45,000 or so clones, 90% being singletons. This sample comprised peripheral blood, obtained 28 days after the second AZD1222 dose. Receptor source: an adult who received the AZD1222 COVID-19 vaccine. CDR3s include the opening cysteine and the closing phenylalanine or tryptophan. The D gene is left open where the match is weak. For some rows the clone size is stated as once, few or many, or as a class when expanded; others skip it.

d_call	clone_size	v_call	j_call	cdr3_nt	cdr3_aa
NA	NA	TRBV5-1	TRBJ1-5	TGCGCCAGCAGCTTGGGAGGGGCCACTCAGCCCCAGCATTTT	CASSLGGATQPQHF
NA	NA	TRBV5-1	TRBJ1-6	TGCGCCAGCAGCTCGGCAGGGAGTAATTCACCCCTCCACTTT	CASSSAGSNSPLHF
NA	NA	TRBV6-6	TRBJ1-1	TGTGCCACCCGACCGAGGGGGGTGAACACTGAAGCTTTCTTT	CATRPRGVNTEAFF
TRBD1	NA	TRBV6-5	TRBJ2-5	TGTGCCAGCAGGTCAGGGGGCTGGGGGGAGACCCAGTACTTC	CASRSGGWGETQYF
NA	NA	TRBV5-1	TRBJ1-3	TGCGCCAGCAGCTTGGTCGACACACAGCTTTCTGGAAACACCATATATTTT	CASSLVDTQLSGNTIYF
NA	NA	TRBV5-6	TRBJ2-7	TGTGCCAGCATGCTGAATTCGGGCGAGCAGTACTTC	CASMLNSGEQYF
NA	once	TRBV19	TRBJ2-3	TGTGCCAGTAGTATAGCGGCGGGACCGACAGATACGCAGTATTTT	CASSIAAGPTDTQYF
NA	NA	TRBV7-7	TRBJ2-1	TGTGCCAGCAGCTCAACAGGTGGGAAAAAGCAGTTCTTC	CASSSTGGKKQFF
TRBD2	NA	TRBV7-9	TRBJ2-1	TGTGCCAGCAGCTTAGGGCTAGCGGGGTGGCCCGCTGAGCAGTTCTTC	CASSLGLAGWPAEQFF
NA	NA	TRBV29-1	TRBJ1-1	TGCAGCGTTGTGCAACGGAGTAACACTGAAGCTTTCTTT	CSVVQRSNTEAFF
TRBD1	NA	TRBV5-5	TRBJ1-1	TGTGCCAGTATCCCCGGGACAGTGAACACTGAAGCTTTCTTT	CASIPGTVNTEAFF
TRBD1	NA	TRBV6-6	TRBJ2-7	TGTGCCAGCAGCCAGACCGCCGGGACAGGGGAAGACGAGCAGTACTTC	CASSQTAGTGEDEQYF
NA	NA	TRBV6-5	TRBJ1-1	TGTGCCAGCAGTTACGAGGAGCTCGCGGAAGCTTTCTTT	CASSYEELAEAFF
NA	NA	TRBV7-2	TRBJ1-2	TGTGCCAGCAGCCAGAAGTATCGGGATGGCTACACCTTC	CASSQKYRDGYTF
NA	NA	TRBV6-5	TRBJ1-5	TGTGCCAGCACTCCAGGACATGACGATCAGCATTTT	CASTPGHDDQHF
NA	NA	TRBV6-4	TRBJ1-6	TGTGCCAGCAGTGACGAGGGGTCGTTCCCATCACTGAGCTCCTATAATTCACCCCTCCACTTT	CASSDEGSFPSLSSYNSPLHF
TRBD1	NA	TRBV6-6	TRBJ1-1	TGTGCCAGCAGTCCCCGGCTACAGGGGAGGGTGACTGAAGCTTTCTTT	CASSPRLQGRVTEAFF
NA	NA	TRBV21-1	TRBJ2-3	TGTGCCAGCACCACCTTGGACAGACCCGCTAGCGGGGGGGCTACAGATACGCAGTATTTT	CASTTLDRPASGGATDTQYF
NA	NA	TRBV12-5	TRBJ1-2	TGTGCTAGTGGCCCTGGGCGGGGGGTCTATGGCTACACCTTC	CASGPGRGVYGYTF
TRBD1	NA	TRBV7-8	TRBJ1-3	TGTGCCAGCAGCTTCTTTACCGGGACAGCGGCTGGAAACACCATATATTTT	CASSFFTGTAAGNTIYF
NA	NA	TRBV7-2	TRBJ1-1	TGTGCCAGCAGCTCTACCTCAGGGACGAACACTGAAGCTTTCTTT	CASSSTSGTNTEAFF
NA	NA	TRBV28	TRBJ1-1	TGTGCCAGCAGTTTACTCGGGGGGAACACTGAAGCTTTCTTT	CASSLLGGNTEAFF
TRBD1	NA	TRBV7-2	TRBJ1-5	TGTGCCAGCAGCTCTACAGGGGCCTATAGCAATCAGCCCCAGCATTTT	CASSSTGAYSNQPQHF
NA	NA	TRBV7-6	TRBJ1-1	TGTGCCAGCAGCTTAGCGGGAGTGGAGGGGCTGGGAACTGAAGCTTTCTTT	CASSLAGVEGLGTEAFF
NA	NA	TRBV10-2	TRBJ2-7	TGCGCCAGCAGTCACGGGGCTCCGGCGCACGAGCAGTACTTC	CASSHGAPAHEQYF
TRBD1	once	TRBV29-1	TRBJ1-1	TGCAGCGCAGGACAGGCGCGCTCCATGAACACTGAAGCTTTCTTT	CSAGQARSMNTEAFF
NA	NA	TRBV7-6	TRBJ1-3	TGTGCCAGCAGCTTAAATTCGCGGGGGGCATCTGGAAACACCATATATTTT	CASSLNSRGASGNTIYF
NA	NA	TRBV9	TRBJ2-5	TGTGCCAGCAGCTCCAGCGGCACCCAAGAGACCCAGTACTTC	CASSSSGTQETQYF
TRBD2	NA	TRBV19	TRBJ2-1	TGTGCCAGTAGTATAGATCTCTCCTTGGCGGGGGGACCGGATGAGCAGTTCTTC	CASSIDLSLAGGPDEQFF